This TCR beta chain was obtained from a study of cytomegalovirus exposure and HLA in healthy donors. Across the study: Earlier, about 179 million T cells were analyzed, and some 120 million unique TCR beta sequences were found among them. There were some 400 genotyped donors. Of these, 75% to 90% fell in the genetic ancestry cluster associated with self-reported Caucasian donors.

Whole-study results and caveats: CMV serostatus stood as the only immune exposure information on hand. Later analysis showed most CMV-associated TCR beta chains appearing HLA-restricted.

In this sample, this clone turned up a few times. The antigen is undetermined. CDR1 is SGHNT and CDR2 is YYREEE in the germline V gene (reference sequence). The V end was cut by 7 bases, the J end by 4 bases, with 14 bases between. The CDR3 totals 13 residues. The PCR employed 60 Vbeta primers together with 13 Jbeta primers. Repertoires were generated with immunoSEQ multiplex PCR, while TCRdb's copy carries only in-frame clones and drops some. The data show about 92,000 clones, with just under 70% seen just once and more than 2.5% held by the top ten. This chain connects TRBV5-4 to TRBJ2-5; possible D gene TRBD2, 5 bases. The receptor was derived from a man in his forties or fifties in good health and CMV-seronegative. Sequenced: PBMCs. The CDR3 sequence is CASGQRGGETQYF. The CDR3 nucleotides are TGTGCCAGCGGGCAGCGTGGAGGAGAGACCCAGTACTTC.